The rows below give T cell receptor beta chains drawn from one sample of a study of T cells in localized non-small cell lung cancer. Libraries were prepared by immunoSEQ multiplex PCR; TCRdb keeps only in-frame clonotypes and omits some of them. The data contain around 53,000 clones, around 80% of them singletons. The input for sequencing was PBMCs, taken before any cancer treatment. These receptors were collected from a woman aged 35 to 70 with stage II lung adenocarcinoma. Each CDR3 is given without its conserved first and last residue. Each record gives: V gene, J gene, CDR3 protein.

V gene: TRBV11-2; J gene: TRBJ1-2; CDR3 protein: ASSLDTDVQSLLHGYT
V gene: TRBV4-2; J gene: TRBJ1-3; CDR3 protein: ASSQEQGENTIY
V gene: TRBV19; J gene: TRBJ2-2; CDR3 protein: ASTTSNTGELF
V gene: TRBV27; J gene: TRBJ2-7; CDR3 protein: ASSPRPRSGEQY
V gene: TRBV28; J gene: TRBJ1-3; CDR3 protein: ASSGPGSSVSGNTIY
V gene: TRBV18; J gene: TRBJ2-7; CDR3 protein: ASSPIGALSSYEQY
V gene: TRBV11-2; J gene: TRBJ1-2; CDR3 protein: ASSLEDSALYGYT
V gene: TRBV6-1; J gene: TRBJ2-7; CDR3 protein: ASSEGTQYSYEQY
V gene: TRBV7-9; J gene: TRBJ1-3; CDR3 protein: ASSLAVEGPGNTIY
V gene: TRBV7-7; J gene: TRBJ2-5; CDR3 protein: ASSLGPEETQY
V gene: TRBV9; J gene: TRBJ2-5; CDR3 protein: ASSVGKTSGGAGETQY
V gene: TRBV6-6; J gene: TRBJ1-2; CDR3 protein: ASRTGQGIYGYT
V gene: TRBV30; J gene: TRBJ1-1; CDR3 protein: AWSREGGTEAF
V gene: TRBV7-3; J gene: TRBJ2-5; CDR3 protein: ASSLSSGQETQY
V gene: TRBV5-1; J gene: TRBJ1-1; CDR3 protein: ASSLTGMNTEAF
V gene: TRBV6-1; J gene: TRBJ2-3; CDR3 protein: ASRVTGFTDTQY
V gene: TRBV27; J gene: TRBJ1-4; CDR3 protein: ASSAQGATNEKLF
V gene: TRBV5-5; J gene: TRBJ1-3; CDR3 protein: ASSLGGHTIY
V gene: TRBV9; J gene: TRBJ1-1; CDR3 protein: ASSVTGGTEAF
V gene: TRBV7-2; J gene: TRBJ1-4; CDR3 protein: ASSVLVGVNEKLF
V gene: TRBV27; J gene: TRBJ1-5; CDR3 protein: ASSLVGARKPQH
V gene: TRBV2; J gene: TRBJ1-2; CDR3 protein: ASSPGTANYGYT
V gene: TRBV10-3; J gene: TRBJ1-2; CDR3 protein: AISEGRGYGYT
V gene: TRBV7-6; J gene: TRBJ2-4; CDR3 protein: ASSGGGSKNIQY
V gene: TRBV7-9; J gene: TRBJ2-5; CDR3 protein: ASSLRAGQETQY
V gene: TRBV7-9; J gene: TRBJ2-7; CDR3 protein: ASSYRDKNYEQY
V gene: TRBV6-5; J gene: TRBJ1-3; CDR3 protein: ASSYSRDNRNTIY
V gene: TRBV27; J gene: TRBJ1-3; CDR3 protein: ASSSGLSGNTIY
V gene: TRBV5-1; J gene: TRBJ2-2; CDR3 protein: ASSATGHPVGELF
V gene: TRBV2; J gene: TRBJ2-5; CDR3 protein: ASPRYQETQY
V gene: TRBV2; J gene: TRBJ1-5; CDR3 protein: ASSQSPNGQPQH